This T cell receptor beta chain appears in the sequencing data of a study of siplizumab effects on memory and regulatory T cells. Broader study findings: Tregs that proliferated in siplizumab cultures did not have their suppressive function confirmed.

Concerning this clone: Antigen specificity is unknown.

Sequenced by immunoSEQ multiplex PCR; TCRdb stores in-frame clones only, minus some. The data show around 45,000 clones, roughly nine tenths seen once. The TCR comes from a human donor in good health. Sample: naive CD8+ T cells sorted from blood.

CDR3 sequence (DNA): TGCGCCAGCAGCCCGGACAGGGGGTACGAGCAGTACTTC. Its protein is CASSPDRGYEQYF. V is TRBV5-1 and J is TRBJ2-7, with 10 bases aligning to TRBD1. V lost 4 bases and J lost 4; bases outside the gene matches: 2. The germline V gene has CDR1 SGHRS and CDR2 YFSETQ. The CDR3 runs to 13 residues. Full variable domain (remainder filled in from reference TRBV5-1 and TRBJ2-7): KAGVTQTPRYLIKTRGQQVTLSCSPISGHRSVSWYQQTPGQGLQFLFEYFSETQRNKGNFPGRFSGRQFSNSRSEMNVSTLELGDSALYLCASSPDRGYEQYFGPGTRLTVT.